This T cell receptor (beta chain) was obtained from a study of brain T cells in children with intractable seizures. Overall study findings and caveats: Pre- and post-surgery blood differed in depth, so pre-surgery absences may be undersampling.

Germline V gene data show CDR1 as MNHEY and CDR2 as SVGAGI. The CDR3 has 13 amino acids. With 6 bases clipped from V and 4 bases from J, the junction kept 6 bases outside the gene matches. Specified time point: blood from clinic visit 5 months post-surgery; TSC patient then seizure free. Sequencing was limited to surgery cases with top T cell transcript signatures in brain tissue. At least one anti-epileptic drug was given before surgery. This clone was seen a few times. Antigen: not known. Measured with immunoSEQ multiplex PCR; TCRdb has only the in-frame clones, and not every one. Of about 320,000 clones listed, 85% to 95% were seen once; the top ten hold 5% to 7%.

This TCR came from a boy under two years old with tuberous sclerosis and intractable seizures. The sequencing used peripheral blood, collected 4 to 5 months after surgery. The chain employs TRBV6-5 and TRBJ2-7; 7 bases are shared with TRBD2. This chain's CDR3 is CASSSGLTYEQYF. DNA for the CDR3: TGTGCCAGCAGCTCGGGACTAACTTACGAGCAGTACTTC.